This T cell receptor (beta chain) was found in a study of cytomegalovirus exposure and HLA in healthy donors. In the study overall: Clustering assigned about four fifths of the approximately 400 genotyped donors to the Caucasian-associated ancestry cluster.

In this sample, this clone turned up a few times. Its antigen is unknown. Study-level points and caveats: 15,000 to 20,000 TCR beta sequences were associated with HLA alleles at 0.05 false discovery rate in a later analysis.

The trim removed 6 bases at V and 4 bases at J, leaving 13 bases unmatched. Germline values: CDR1 MDHEN, CDR2 SYDVKM. This CDR3 contains 16 residues. Primers: 60 Vbeta forward and 13 Jbeta reverse. Produced via immunoSEQ multiplex PCR; TCRdb's table is partial and in-frame only. The repertoire holds about 200,000 clones, with around 75% as singletons. The specimen was PBMCs. The chain combines TRBV28 with TRBJ1-2, with TRBD1 matching 8 bases. This clonotype was sampled from a young woman in good health and CMV-seronegative. Here the CDR3 DNA reads TGTGCCAGCAGCCATTACGATCGGACAGGGAGCTATGGCTACACCTTC. Its protein product is CASSHYDRTGSYGYTF.